These 17 T cell receptor beta chains were sequenced from one sample in a study of blood T cell repertoires in COVID-19 (dated by TCRdb to 2018 to 2020). Library generation was performed with the immunoSEQ multiplex PCR assay. The clones in this table, taken by TCRdb from immuneACCESS, are in-frame only. Not every clone is retained; where verified, under half of the shortfall comes from an unresolved V gene, and the cause of the rest is unknown. Within this sample are more than 150,000 clones, with around 82% of them counted one time only. Approximately 9.4% of the sample is held by the ten biggest clonotypes. Sequencing input: peripheral blood. The receptors come from a woman of 80 years or more with acute or convalescent COVID-19.

The chain carries TRBV6-4 and TRBJ2-1; 12 bases line up with TRBD2. The CDR3 covers 15 residues. Germline-derived CDR1 and CDR2 are MRHNA and SNTAGT. The V gene end was trimmed by 5 bases and the J gene end by 9 bases; junction bases not matched to a gene: 8. In DNA, the CDR3 is TGTGCCAGCAGTAGCCTAGCGGGAGGGCAGAGTGAGCAGTTCTTC. Encoded protein: CASSSLAGGQSEQFF.

The chain carries TRBV5-1 and TRBJ2-2; TRBD2 aligns across 7 bases. Germline V gives CDR1 SGHRS, CDR2 YFSETQ. The CDR3 length is 16 residues. The V and J ends lost 2 bases and 4 bases, in that order; junction bases with no gene match: 8. This CDR3 reads CASSFKASGTTGELFF. The CDR3 DNA follows: TGCGCCAGCAGCTTTAAAGCTAGCGGTACCACCGGGGAGCTGTTTTTT.

V and J are TRBV5-1 and TRBJ2-5, with 10 bases matching TRBD2. CDR1 and CDR2 (germline): SGHRS, YFSETQ. This CDR3 is 16 amino acids long. V lost 0 bases to trimming and J lost 2 bases; unmatched junction nucleotides: 4. CDR3 bases: TGCGCCAGCAGCTTGGAAACTAGCGGGAAACAAGAGACCCAGTACTTC. Translated, it gives CASSLETSGKQETQYF.

The chain uses TRBV5-1 and TRBJ2-3; D uncertain. V was clipped by 0 bases and J by 0 bases, with 14 bases between them. The CDR3 totals 17 residues. Germline V gene sequence: CDR1 SGHRS, CDR2 YFSETQ. The CDR3 region has the DNA TGCGCCAGCAGCTTGGGAGCCGACACCTCTAGCACAGATACGCAGTATTTT. This translates into CASSLGADTSSTDTQYF.

A single count supports this clone. The gene calls are TRBV4-2 and TRBJ2-7; 7 bases fit TRBD1. The CDR3 consists of 17 residues. V was pared by 3 bases and J by 0 bases, with 11 bases of the junction left unmatched. In germline, CDR1 is LGHNA, CDR2 YNFKEQ. This CDR3 is CASSHPASTGRSYEQYF. DNA for the CDR3: TGTGCCAGCAGCCATCCAGCCTCGACAGGGCGCTCCTACGAGCAGTACTTC.

This chain links TRBV5-1 with TRBJ1-2; TRBD1 matches at 8 bases. V shed 1 base, J shed 8 bases, and the junction held 7 bases outside the gene matches. Looked up from germline, CDR1 is SGHRS and CDR2 is YFSETQ. CDR3 length: 14 amino acids. The CDR3 reads CASSLWQGARGYTF. The CDR3 region has the DNA TGCGCCAGCAGCTTGTGGCAGGGGGCGAGAGGCTACACCTTC.

This chain uses TRBV6-5 with TRBJ2-1, with 8 bases that match TRBD1. Germline loops: CDR1 MNHEY, CDR2 SVGAGI. The CDR3 covers 14 residues. Trimming removed 0 bases from V and 5 bases from J; junction bases left unmatched: 0. CDR3 loop: CASSYSDRDNEQFF. CDR3 DNA: TGTGCCAGCAGTTACTCGGACAGGGACAATGAGCAGTTCTTC.

The chain recombines TRBV4-1 with TRBJ2-3, with D tentatively TRBD2 (5 bases). CDR1 is MGHRA and CDR2 is YSYEKL in the germline V gene. V lost 4 bases and J lost 5, with 16 bases in between. The CDR3 covers 15 residues. CDR3 DNA: TGCGCCAGCAGCCGAGCCCAGAGCGGAGTAGATACGCAGTATTTT. It is translated as CASSRAQSGVDTQYF.

The J gene is TRBJ1-2, the V gene TRBV19; 11 bases match TRBD1. Trimming cost V 7 bases and J 8 bases; bases outside gene matches: 9. The length of the CDR3 is 14 residues. The germline gives CDR1 LNHDA, CDR2 SQIVND (reference sequence). In DNA form, the CDR3 reads TGTGCCAGTACCCCCGGACAGGGGGCCGGCGGCTACACCTTC. Its translation is CASTPGQGAGGYTF.

The chain combines TRBV27 with TRBJ2-7; TRBD1 matches 7 bases. The junction had 7 bases not matched to a gene; V was cut back by 5 bases and J by 0 bases. There are 15 residues in the CDR3. Per germline, CDR1 MNHEY and CDR2 SMNVEV (reference sequence). CDR3 DNA: TGTGCCAGCAGTCCCCGGGACAGCAGCTCCTACGAGCAGTACTTC. Protein sequence: CASSPRDSSSYEQYF.

The chain has TRBV2 and TRBJ1-5, with D possibly matching TRBD1 (6 bases). Trimming took 1 base from V and 8 from J, leaving 9 bases between them. This CDR3 has 13 amino acids. CDR1 SNHLY and CDR2 FYNNEI come from the germline V gene. The CDR3 is CASSEVRGEPQHF. CDR3 nucleotide sequence: TGTGCCAGCAGTGAAGTCAGGGGCGAGCCCCAGCATTTT.

V gene TRBV21-1 combines with J gene TRBJ1-6. TRBV21-1 is a pseudogene segment. The CDR3 spans 19 residues. CDR3 region: CASSEIGGGTSSDNSPLHF. The DNA of the CDR3 is TGTGCCAGCAGCGAAATTGGCGGGGGTACCTCTTCCGATAATTCACCCCTCCACTTT.

V gene TRBV18 combines with J gene TRBJ2-7, with 10 bases lining up with TRBD2. From germline, CDR1 is KGHSH and CDR2 LQKENI. The CDR3 is 17 residues long. Trimming at V came to 6 bases and at J to 5 bases, leaving 16 bases not matched to a gene. Written as DNA, the CDR3 is TGTGCCAGCTCCCTCGGTAATACGGGACTAGCGCCCCACGAGCAGTACTTC. Protein product: CASSLGNTGLAPHEQYF.

This chain joins TRBV2 and TRBJ2-2; possibly TRBD2 for D (6 bases). V was cut by 4 bases and J by 2 bases, with 14 bases left in between. This CDR3 comprises 16 residues. Germline V gene lookup returns CDR1 SNHLY and CDR2 FYNNEI. CDR3 DNA sequence: TGTGCCAGCAGTGCCCGAGGAGGGAGCAACACCGGGGAGCTGTTTTTT. This encodes CASSARGGSNTGELFF.

As concerns this clone: A much larger clone sits a single nucleotide away, making a read error possible. V gene TRBV7-2 combines with J gene TRBJ2-7; 7 nucleotides match TRBD2. The CDR3 loop spans 15 amino acids. Germline CDR1 and CDR2: SGHTA and FQGNSA. V shed 1 base, J shed 6 bases, and the junction held 9 bases outside the gene matches. CDR3 sequence (DNA): TGTGCCAGCAGCTTAGGGGCGGGAGAGCCGTTCGAGCAGTACTTC. Translating it yields CASSLGAGEPFEQYF.

V gene TRBV7-3 combines with J gene TRBJ2-3; no clear D gene. Germline-derived CDR1 and CDR2 are SGHTA and FQGTGA. The ends were cut back, 4 bases at V and 4 bases at J, with 6 bases in the middle. The CDR3 extends over 12 amino acids. The CDR3 DNA reads TGTGCCAGCAGCTCGAAGCCAGATACGCAGTATTTT. Translated, it gives CASSSKPDTQYF.

This chain uses TRBV5-1 with TRBJ2-5, with D possibly TRBD1 on 6 matching bases. This CDR3 is built from 14 residues. Trimming left V 4 bases short and J 5 bases short, with 15 bases between. Looked up from germline, CDR1 is SGHRS and CDR2 is YFSETQ. In DNA form, the CDR3 reads TGCGCCAGCAGCCCGAATACAGGGATGGAGACCCAGTACTTC. It codes for CASSPNTGMETQYF. The variable domain in full, completed from reference TRBV5-1 and TRBJ2-5, reads KAGVTQTPRYLIKTRGQQVTLSCSPISGHRSVSWYQQTPGQGLQFLFEYFSETQRNKGNFPGRFSGRQFSNSRSEMNVSTLELGDSALYLCASSPNTGMETQYFGPGTRLLVL.